This T cell receptor beta chain was captured by sequencing in a study of cytomegalovirus exposure and HLA in healthy donors listed by TCRdb under 2017. A note on the overall study: According to a later analysis, the 120 or so validation repertoires were produced on the same platform as the roughly 600 repertoires of the first cohort. The study aimed to test whether signatures of past pathogen exposure could be identified by cataloging public T cell receptors. High-throughput TCR immunosequencing, statistical association of individual TCRs with disease status, and machine learning were combined to predict cytomegalovirus infection status. Besides the first cohort of about 730 subjects, a separate validation cohort made up of 95 to 150 different subjects was used. The research as a whole found: A total of 150 to 200 TCR beta chains were listed by the study as associated with cytomegalovirus. A few of the identified cytomegalovirus-associated TCR beta chains were confirmed in vitro to be specific for cytomegalovirus antigens. A later analysis found that TCRs clustered in the first cohort also tended to co-occur in the 100 to 150 validation repertoires, with more than 90% of cluster scores above 0. Cytomegalovirus status was reported to be diagnosed by the classifier with high specificity and sensitivity in both the original and validation cohorts. A later analysis lacked HLA typing for the validation cohort, so it scored co-occurrence in that cohort across all 130 or so repertoires. Across donors, most TCR sequences were observed very rarely, whereas some public TCRs were present in many individuals. According to the authors, the approach could potentially be generalized to other disease states and immunological phenotypes.

Trimming costs V 4 bases and J 0 bases, and their ends lie 13 bases apart. From the cysteine through the phenylalanine, the CDR3 covers 15 amino acids. Of the read, only the CDR3 DNA is kept; its 45 bases are in frame from base 1. According to the germline V gene (reference sequence), CDR1 reads LNHDA and CDR2 reads SQIVND. Library prep was done by the immunoSEQ multiplex PCR assay. The source study handled its data this way. A statistical classification framework was developed to diagnose cytomegalovirus status using the catalog of TCR beta chain sequences. Sourced from immuneACCESS, this table was stored by TCRdb with only in-frame sequences that have V and J called. A share of the clones is absent; for the studies checked, an unresolved V gene accounts for under half, and the remainder has no known explanation. The V and J calls and the clone size are those of that table, but D and trimming were determined from the DNA. The sample table shows 130,000 or so clones, and about 90% are seen once. Over 3% of the sample belongs to the ten largest clones.

Donors formed part of the validation cohort, which comprised about 130 subjects and was distinct from the first cohort of 550 to 850 subjects. As concerns this clone: Its antigen target is currently unknown. Qualities for individual bases were not recorded, and no much larger clone is one base off.

Sequencing input: PBMCs. This TCR came from a man aged 30 to 45 in good health and CMV-seronegative. The chain couples TRBV19 to TRBJ2-7, with the D gene call left open. The sequenced DNA: TGTGCCAGTAGTACCAACCCCGAGAGCTCCTACGAGCAGTACTTC. Its protein reads: CASSTNPESSYEQYF.